The 28 T cell receptor delta chains listed next were all sequenced from one sample in a study of Vδ1+ human thymocytes. Overall study results and limits: In the thymus, TRG and TRD repertoires looked highly polyclonal with Gaussian CDR3 lengths.

No antigens are known for them. The template was reverse-transcribed extracted RNA. Pooled V-gene forward primers with one constant-region reverse primer generated the CDR3 amplicons by multiplex PCR. TCRdb called clones from the multiplex PCR reads again using CATT. The repertoire holds 70,000 to 90,000 delta-chain clones, with about 30% as singletons. Source material: Vdelta1+ gamma-delta thymocytes from the thymus. The sample's subset: FACS-sorted CD3+ TCRalphabeta- TCRVdelta1+ TCRVdelta2- thymocytes. The receptors originated from a boy in the first two years of life who had congenital heart surgery.

The chain has TRDV1 and TRDJ1; D is unclear. Germline-derived CDR1 and CDR2 are TSWWSYY and QGS. This CDR3 is 18 amino acids long. Trimming left V 1 base short and J 0 bases short, with 18 bases between. The CDR3 is CALGERKKQYLYTDKLIF. The CDR3, as DNA: TGTGCTCTTGGGGAACGTAAGAAACAGTACTTGTACACCGATAAACTCATCTTT.

This clone was recorded a few times. J is TRDJ1 and V is TRDV1, with D unclear. The germline V gene has CDR1 TSWWSYY and CDR2 QGS. V dropped 3 bases and J dropped 0 bases, with 11 bases sitting between them. This CDR3 region has 15 residues. The CDR3 sequence is CALGDTTLYTDKLIF. CDR3 bases: TGTGCTCTTGGGGATACCACTCTGTACACCGATAAACTCATCTTT.

On this clone itself: A read error may be the cause here, since a much bigger clone is one base away. The identical CDR3 is also encoded by other nucleotide sequences in the sample. This chain joins TRDV2 and TRDJ1, with no clear D. The CDR3 is made up of 12 amino acids. Germline V gene sequence: CDR1 GEAIGNYY, CDR2 EKD. V was clipped by 3 bases and J by 6 bases, with 10 bases between them. CDR3 nucleotide sequence: TGTGCCTGTGACTCTCAGAAAAATAAACTCATCTTT. It yields the protein CACDSQKNKLIF.

V usage is TRDV1 and J usage is TRDJ1; 10 bases fit TRDD3. The V segment lost 0 bases and the J segment 2 bases; nucleotides outside the gene matches: 15. The CDR3 sequence is 20 residues long. Germline-derived CDR1 and CDR2 are TSWWSYY and QGS. CDR3 bases: TGTGCTCTTGGGGAACTCTCCCGGAGGGCTTACTGGGGGATTACCGATAAACTCATCTTT. It codes for CALGELSRRAYWGITDKLIF.

The V and J genes are TRDV1 and TRDJ1, with TRDD3 matching 10 bases. CDR3 length: 19 amino acids. Germline trimming cut 5 bases from V and 0 bases from J; bases unmatched to any gene: 15. Germline assignment: CDR1 TSWWSYY and CDR2 QGS. CDR3 amino acids: CALGKALILGDPHTDKLIF. The DNA of the CDR3 is TGTGCTCTTGGGAAGGCGTTAATACTGGGGGATCCGCACACCGATAAACTCATCTTT.

This clone has just a few counts. At the DNA level, this CDR3 is encoded by other sequences in the same sample as well. This chain connects TRDV1 to TRDJ1, with D perhaps TRDD3 (5 bases). This CDR3 has 18 residues. Deletions cut 5 bases from V and 5 bases from J, with 27 bases between. Germline V CDR1 and CDR2: TSWWSYY, QGS. The CDR3 sequence is CALGSSHLFIRGPDKLIF. The CDR3 DNA is TGTGCTCTTGGGTCCTCTCACCTCTTCATACGGGGGCCAGATAAACTCATCTTT.

The chain combines TRDV1 with TRDJ1, with 7 bases aligning to TRDD3. CDR1 and CDR2 (germline): TSWWSYY, QGS. V lost 5 bases to trimming and J lost 0 bases; unmatched junction nucleotides: 15. The CDR3 sequence is 18 residues long. The CDR3 DNA sequence: TGTGCTCTTGGGCCCCCCTTGAGGTTGGGGGACTACACCGATAAACTCATCTTT. Its translation is CALGPPLRLGDYTDKLIF.

The V gene is TRDV1, the J gene TRDJ1; 11 nucleotides agree with TRDD3. This CDR3 has 20 residues. V trimming: 4 bases; J trimming: 10 bases; junction bases outside the gene matches: 26. CDR1 TSWWSYY and CDR2 QGS come from the germline V gene. The CDR3 sequence is CALGVSAGSGGLLGDKGLIF. DNA for the CDR3: TGTGCTCTTGGGGTCTCCGCGGGTTCCGGGGGACTACTGGGGGATAAAGGACTCATCTTT.

This clone was seen more than once but under ten times. This chain connects TRDV1 to TRDJ1; a weak D match, TRDD3 (6 bases). This CDR3 is built from 21 residues. With 3 bases removed from V and 1 base from J, the gap between germline ends came to 30 bases. The germline V gene encodes CDR1 TSWWSYY and CDR2 QGS. For the CDR3, the DNA is TGTGCTCTTGGGGACCCTAATTTCCGAGAAGGACTGGGTCAGTCCACCGATAAACTCATCTTT. Amino acid sequence: CALGDPNFREGLGQSTDKLIF.

The chain combines TRDV1 with TRDJ1, with 11 nucleotides matching TRDD3. This CDR3 region has 20 residues. The germline V gene encodes CDR1 TSWWSYY and CDR2 QGS. Trimming cost V 0 bases and J 2 bases; bases outside gene matches: 14. The CDR3 nucleotides read TGTGCTCTTGGGGAACTCCTATACTGGGGGATAAAGTGGGAAACCGATAAACTCATCTTT. Translation: CALGELLYWGIKWETDKLIF.

This clone appeared a few times. V and J are TRDV1 and TRDJ1, with D perhaps TRDD3 (5 bases). Germline CDR1 is TSWWSYY and CDR2 is QGS. The V and J ends lost 0 bases and 0 bases respectively, with 23 bases between them. This CDR3 contains 20 residues. The DNA of the CDR3 is TGTGCTCTTGGGGAACTGCTCCTGTTAACAGAGGGGGCGTACACCGATAAACTCATCTTT. Residues: CALGELLLLTEGAYTDKLIF.

Only a few counts were recorded for this clone. J is TRDJ1 and V is TRDV1; the D is unclear. Trimming left V 0 bases short and J 3 bases short, with 5 bases between. The CDR3 is made up of 13 amino acids. Germline CDR1 and CDR2: TSWWSYY and QGS. CDR3 region: CALGELYPDKLIF. In nucleotides, the CDR3 is TGTGCTCTTGGGGAACTTTACCCCGATAAACTCATCTTT.

The V gene is TRDV1, the J gene TRDJ1; 7 nucleotides align to TRDD3. The CDR3 is 21 residues long. Per germline, CDR1 TSWWSYY and CDR2 QGS. V was pared by 2 bases and J by 0 bases, with 21 bases of the junction left unmatched. CDR3 in amino acids: CALGENRPKYWGTQYTDKLIF. In DNA form, the CDR3 reads TGTGCTCTTGGGGAAAATCGGCCGAAGTACTGGGGAACCCAGTACACCGATAAACTCATCTTT.

Concerning this clone: At one end, the junction sequence differs from germline, possibly due to a read error. The J gene is TRDJ1, the V gene TRDV1; D perhaps matches TRDD3 (5 bases). Germline assignment: CDR1 TSWWSYY and CDR2 QGS. The CDR3 contains 24 residues. CDR3 in amino acids: CALGELAYKTGVGWGSEYTDKLIF. The CDR3 nucleotides read TGCGCTCTTGGGGAACTAGCATATAAAACAGGGGTGGGGTGGGGTTCGGAGTACACCGATAAACTCATCTTT.

The chain couples TRDV1 to TRDJ1; no firm D call. Germline V gene sequence: CDR1 TSWWSYY, CDR2 QGS. V lost 0 bases and J lost 0, with 20 bases in between. The CDR3 totals 19 residues. In nucleotides, the CDR3 is TGTGCTCTTGGGGAACTCCCTCTCCGGTACTGCTCGAACACCGATAAACTCATCTTT. This gives the protein CALGELPLRYCSNTDKLIF.

Comments on this clone: Mismatch with germline at one junction end may stem from a read error. The sample holds other DNA sequences that translate to the same CDR3. The chain combines TRDV1 with TRDJ1, with a possible D match to TRDD2 (6 bases). Germline V CDR1 and CDR2: TSWWSYY, QGS. There are 21 residues in the CDR3. CDR3 coding DNA: TGTGCTCTTGGGGAACCGTTTTCCTATCCTCCCCGGGGACCGTACACTGATAAACTCATCTTT. Translation gives CALGEPFSYPPRGPYTDKLIF.

Note on this clone: This sample includes further DNA sequences coding for the same CDR3. The rearrangement links TRDV1 to TRDJ1; D is unclear. Germline CDR1 reads TSWWSYY; CDR2 reads QGS. Trimming shortened V by 0 bases and J by 0 bases, and 23 bases separated the two germline ends. This CDR3 region has 20 residues. The CDR3 DNA sequence: TGTGCTCTTGGGGAACTAGCTGGAGGATTCACCCCATACAACACCGATAAACTCATCTTT. Protein: CALGELAGGFTPYNTDKLIF.

The chain is built from TRDV2 and TRDJ1; TRDD3 matches at 13 bases. The trim removed 9 bases at V and 0 bases at J, leaving 15 bases unmatched. The CDR3 has 18 residues. In germline, CDR1 is GEAIGNYY, CDR2 EKD. The CDR3 DNA follows: TGTGCCACGGGCACTGGGGGATACGGCCCCAAGTACACCGATAAACTCATCTTT. Translated, it gives CATGTGGYGPKYTDKLIF.

This clone has only a few counts. The genes are TRDV1 and TRDJ1, with 11 bases fitting TRDD3. This CDR3 contains 21 residues. The J segment lost 5 bases and the V segment lost 3 bases, leaving 23 bases of the junction unmatched. The germline gives CDR1 TSWWSYY, CDR2 QGS. DNA of the CDR3: TGTGCTCTTGGGGACCTGCCTCCCCTTTCCGTACTGGGGGATAGAAAGGATAAACTCATCTTT. Translation gives CALGDLPPLSVLGDRKDKLIF.

This clone was counted between two and nine times. This chain connects TRDV1 to TRDJ1, with TRDD3 matching 10 bases. V shed 1 base and J 0 bases; nucleotides not matched to a gene: 11. Germline-derived CDR1 and CDR2 are TSWWSYY and QGS. The CDR3 extends over 19 amino acids. In nucleotides, the CDR3 is TGTGCTCTTGGGGAACCTGCACGGGGGGATACGCTGTACACCGATAAACTCATCTTT. This codes for CALGEPARGDTLYTDKLIF.

The genes are TRDV1 and TRDJ1; D is perhaps TRDD2 or TRDD3 (8 bases each). CDR1 is TSWWSYY, CDR2 QGS, per germline. The CDR3 is made up of 24 amino acids. Deletions cut 4 bases from V and 0 bases from J, with 39 bases between. The CDR3 coding sequence is TGTGCTCTTGGGGCCAACCCCCCATCTTCCTACTGGGGGTCCCCTATCCGAGACACCGATAAACTCATCTTT. Amino acids: CALGANPPSSYWGSPIRDTDKLIF.

The chain combines TRDV1 with TRDJ1; TRDD2 matches at 9 bases. With 3 bases clipped from V and 0 bases from J, the junction kept 11 bases outside the gene matches. The CDR3 runs 18 residues. The germline CDR1 and CDR2 sequences are TSWWSYY and QGS. In DNA, the CDR3 is TGTGCTCTTGGGGATCCTTCCTACGGACTGGGGAACACCGATAAACTCATCTTT. This gives the protein CALGDPSYGLGNTDKLIF.

J is TRDJ1 and V is TRDV1, with 7 bases fitting TRDD2. The CDR3 is 22 amino acids. Trimming at V came to 3 bases and at J to 1 base, leaving 26 bases not matched to a gene. The germline gives CDR1 TSWWSYY, CDR2 QGS. CDR3 sequence: CALGDHEIPTPRGFCPTDKLIF. In nucleotides, the CDR3 is TGTGCTCTTGGGGACCATGAAATTCCTACCCCCAGGGGCTTCTGCCCCACCGATAAACTCATCTTT.

This clone was found a few times. The chain uses TRDV1 and TRDJ1; the D gene is possibly TRDD2 (6 bases). The CDR3 contains 18 residues. The V gene's germline CDR1 is TSWWSYY and CDR2 QGS. V lost 2 bases to trimming and J lost 5 bases, with 24 bases between them. This CDR3 is CALGETFPTLGPSDKLIF. For the CDR3, the DNA is TGTGCTCTTGGGGAAACCTTCCCGACGCTCGGACCCTCAGATAAACTCATCTTT.

This chain uses TRDV1 with TRDJ1; 8 nucleotides align to TRDD2. J gave up 3 bases and V 3 bases, and 18 bases lay outside the gene matches. This CDR3 region has 19 residues. Per germline, CDR1 TSWWSYY and CDR2 QGS. The CDR3 nucleotides read TGTGCTCTTGGGGAGGCCTTCCTAAACGGAGACCCCTGCCCCGATAAACTCATCTTT. This translates into CALGEAFLNGDPCPDKLIF.

The rearrangement links TRDV1 to TRDJ1, with 8 bases aligning to TRDD2. The trim removed 3 bases at V and 0 bases at J, leaving 30 bases unmatched. CDR1 is TSWWSYY and CDR2 is QGS in the germline V gene. CDR3 length: 24 amino acids. In DNA form, the CDR3 reads TGTGCTCTTGGGGATTTCTCCCACACTCCTCGCCTTCCTAGGGGGTTGGCCTACACCGATAAACTCATCTTT. This gives the protein CALGDFSHTPRLPRGLAYTDKLIF.

This sequence joins TRDV1 and TRDJ1, with 7 bases that match TRDD3. V gave up 4 bases and J gave up 0 bases; unmatched junction bases: 11. The CDR3 has 17 residues. The germline V gene has CDR1 TSWWSYY and CDR2 QGS. The CDR3 nucleotides read TGTGCTCTTGGGGGTTTGGTACTGGGGAATTACACCGATAAACTCATCTTT. Translation gives CALGGLVLGNYTDKLIF.

This sequence joins TRDV1 and TRDJ1, with D tentatively TRDD2 (6 bases). Germline V CDR1 and CDR2: TSWWSYY, QGS. This CDR3 region has 18 residues. V was cut by 3 bases and J by 0 bases, with 20 bases left in between. In DNA form, the CDR3 reads TGTGCTCTTGGGGATCCTTCCGGGGACCCCCCTTACACCGATAAACTCATCTTT. This codes for CALGDPSGDPPYTDKLIF.